Below, one T cell receptor beta chain is given with its context. This sample is drawn from a study of cytomegalovirus exposure and HLA in healthy donors. Study at large: Early on, a data release was issued that held approximately 92 million unique TCRs from HLA-typed donors.

V was clipped by 5 bases and J by 2 bases; unmatched bases: 4. The CDR3 is 15 residues long. Germline lookup yields CDR1 SGHAT and CDR2 FQNNGV. 13 Jbeta primers and 60 Vbeta primers were used for the PCR. Data came from immunoSEQ multiplex PCR; TCRdb stores just in-frame clones and leaves some out. The data contain some 150,000 clones, roughly 77% of them singletons. This chain uses TRBV11-2 with TRBJ2-1, with 9 bases that match TRBD2. This clonotype originated in a man aged 25-40 years in good health and CMV-seropositive. Material: PBMCs. This chain's CDR3 is CASSTGTSTYNEQFF. The CDR3 region has the DNA TGTGCCAGCAGCACCGGGACTAGCACCTACAATGAGCAGTTCTTC.